The sequence of this T cell receptor (beta chain) was determined in a study of identical twins. TCRdb passed the 5' RACE reads through MiXCR, listing each CDR3 protein once. In the table there are about 700,000 distinct CDR3 sequences, around 8.6% of which are singletons. This clonotype occurred a few times. Its antigen is as yet unknown. Study results and caveats: Cord blood beta clonotypes present at high abundance carried fewer insertions; no such pattern appeared in memory repertoires. Twin pairs had excess sharing that was weaker in beta out-of-frame sequences. Zero-insertion analyses were open to partial confounding by invariant MAIT and iNKT cells.

CDR1 and CDR2 from the germline V gene are SGHAT and FQNNGV. Trimming removed 1 base from V and 0 bases from J; junction bases left unmatched: 3. The CDR3 extends over 16 amino acids. In addition, the sample was reused for a study of yellow fever vaccine responses in identical twins.

V and J are TRBV11-2 and TRBJ2-3; TRBD1 agrees at 8 bases. This TCR came from a woman aged 18 to 35 in good health. The specimen was PBMCs. This CDR3 reads CASSLGQGISTDTQYF. Here the CDR3 DNA reads TGTGCCAGCAGCTTAGGACAGGGGATTAGCACAGATACGCAGTATTTT.